The 11 T cell receptor beta chains given below trace back to one sample, sequenced in a study of OX40 agonist ivuxolimab in advanced cancers. Some clones are missing from TCRdb's copy, which holds only in-frame ones; the method was immunoSEQ multiplex PCR. The sample has roughly 41,000 clones; 89% are singletons. Sequenced here: CD4+ or CD8+ T cells sorted from blood, sampled in a trial of the OX40 agonist ivuxolimab. These receptors all stem from an adult with an advanced solid tumor such as melanoma, head and neck, liver or kidney cancer.

The rearrangement joins TRBV11-3 to TRBJ2-2, with 11 nucleotides matching TRBD2. Trimming cost V 4 bases and J 2 bases; bases outside gene matches: 3. The CDR3 is 16 amino acids. Per the germline V gene, CDR1 is SGHNT and CDR2 is YENEEA. CDR3 bases: TGTGCCAGCAGCTCGGGGACTAGCGGAAACACCGGGGAGCTGTTTTTT. This codes for CASSSGTSGNTGELFF.

This chain uses TRBV30 with TRBJ1-5; D is ambiguous. The V end was cut by 0 bases, the J end by 5 bases, with 8 bases between. This CDR3 has 13 residues. CDR1 GTSNPN and CDR2 SVGIG come from the germline V gene (reference sequence). The DNA for the CDR3 is TGTGCCTGGAGTGTGGATGGGGATCAGCCCCAGCATTTT. Translated: CAWSVDGDQPQHF. The full variable domain, completed using reference TRBV30 and TRBJ1-5, is SQTIHQWPATLVQPVGSPLSLECTVEGTSNPNLYWYRQAAGRGLQLLFYSVGIGQISSEVPQNLSASRPQDRQFILSSKKLLLSDSGFYLCAWSVDGDQPQHFGDGTRLSIL.

The chain links TRBV12-2 to TRBJ1-2. TRBV12-2 is a pseudogene locus. The CDR3 loop spans 13 amino acids. The CDR3, as DNA: TGTGCAAGCCGTCGCAAGGCTAACTATGGCTACACCTTC. Amino acids: CASRRKANYGYTF.

The chain links TRBV7-9 to TRBJ2-2; 9 bases are a match to TRBD1. CDR1 and CDR2 (germline): SEHNR, FQNEAQ (reference sequence). The CDR3 is 17 amino acids. V gave up 1 base and J gave up 5 bases; unmatched junction bases: 8. CDR3 coding DNA: TGTGCCAGCAGCTTAGTCCTGACAGGGGGAAAAACCGGGGAGCTGTTTTTT. Protein sequence: CASSLVLTGGKTGELFF.

The rearrangement joins TRBV7-6 to TRBJ2-7; no clear D. CDR1 and CDR2 (germline): SGHVS, FNYEAQ. The germline V and J ends were trimmed by 1 base and 6 bases, with 13 bases remaining between them. This CDR3 is built from 14 residues. The CDR3 DNA sequence: TGTGCCAGCAGCTTAGGATCCGAGATATCCGAGCAGTACTTC. This gives the protein CASSLGSEISEQYF.

V gene TRBV6-6 combines with J gene TRBJ2-7; 9 bases line up with TRBD2. Germline lookup yields CDR1 MNHNY and CDR2 SVGAGI (reference sequence). J gave up 0 bases and V 7 bases, and 7 bases lay outside the gene matches. The CDR3 is 15 amino acids. CDR3: CASTASGGNSYEQYF. The CDR3 nucleotides are TGTGCCAGCACCGCGAGCGGGGGGAACTCCTACGAGCAGTACTTC.

This clone was seen once. The rearrangement joins TRBV28 to TRBJ2-7, with 10 bases that match TRBD2. CDR3 size: 16 residues. The trim removed 4 bases at V and 6 bases at J, leaving 12 bases unmatched. Per the germline V gene, CDR1 is MDHEN and CDR2 is SYDVKM. CDR3 amino acids: CASSWGSGRLLSEQYF. In DNA, the CDR3 is TGTGCCAGCAGTTGGGGTAGCGGGAGGCTGCTTTCCGAGCAGTACTTC.

The chain carries TRBV11-1 and TRBJ2-2; TRBD2 aligns across 11 bases. The CDR3 covers 17 residues. Germline CDR1 SGHAT, CDR2 FQDESV (reference sequence). Losses at the gene ends were 5 bases for V and 6 bases for J; bases not matched to a gene: 11. The CDR3 sequence: CASSPSIAGGPSGELFF. The DNA for the CDR3 is TGTGCCAGCAGCCCCTCCATAGCGGGAGGGCCGTCCGGGGAGCTGTTTTTT.

The rearrangement joins TRBV28 to TRBJ1-2, with D unclear. This CDR3 comprises 11 residues. From germline, CDR1 is MDHEN and CDR2 SYDVKM. Trimming cost V 6 bases and J 7 bases, with 9 bases left between them. CDR3 in amino acids: CASSSLGGYTF. CDR3 nucleotides: TGTGCCAGCAGCTCTCTGGGTGGCTACACCTTC.

This clone has only one observation. The J gene is TRBJ2-1, the V gene TRBV30; D might be TRBD2 (6 bases). Per the germline V gene, CDR1 is GTSNPN and CDR2 is SVGIG (reference sequence). CDR3 size: 21 residues. The V end lost 3 bases, the J end lost 0 bases, and 30 bases lay between the germline ends. DNA for the CDR3: TGTGCCTGGAGCCCCCAGCACGGGACTCCCGAGCGGTCGGGCTCCTACAATGAGCAGTTCTTC. Its protein product is CAWSPQHGTPERSGSYNEQFF. Full variable domain (remainder filled in from reference TRBV30 and TRBJ2-1): SQTIHQWPATLVQPVGSPLSLECTVEGTSNPNLYWYRQAAGRGLQLLFYSVGIGQISSEVPQNLSASRPQDRQFILSSKKLLLSDSGFYLCAWSPQHGTPERSGSYNEQFFGPGTRLTVL.

The rearrangement uses TRBV23-1 and TRBJ2-5, with D perhaps TRBD2 (6 bases). TRBV23-1 is recorded as an ORF, its role being uncertain. The V end lost 4 bases, the J end lost 3 bases, and 15 bases lay between the germline ends. This CDR3 spans 15 amino acids. The CDR3 region is CASSLGGGIEETQYF. Here the CDR3 DNA reads TGCGCCAGCAGTCTCGGTGGAGGGATTGAAGAGACCCAGTACTTC.